The 4 T cell receptor beta chains in this list originate from one sample, sequenced in a study of OX40 agonist ivuxolimab in advanced cancers. Assay used: immunoSEQ multiplex PCR; TCRdb lists only in-frame clones, some missing. The sample has 76,000 or so clones; roughly nine tenths are singletons. The sequencing used CD4+ or CD8+ T cells sorted from blood, collected in a trial of the OX40 agonist ivuxolimab. The receptors come from an adult with an advanced solid tumor such as melanoma, head and neck, liver or kidney cancer.

This clone was counted once. V and J are TRBV7-2 and TRBJ1-1; TRBD1 might be the D (6 bases). The CDR3 totals 14 residues. Between the trimmed V and J ends, which lost 3 bases and 4 bases, there was a span of 12 bases. The germline V gene encodes CDR1 SGHTA and CDR2 FQGNSA. CDR3: CASSFQTGTTEAFF. The CDR3 DNA sequence: TGTGCCAGCAGCTTTCAAACAGGGACCACTGAAGCTTTCTTT.

The chain employs TRBV9 and TRBJ2-3; maybe TRBD1 (6 bases). CDR3 length: 14 residues. V was trimmed by 0 bases and J by 1 base, leaving 6 bases between them. Germline V lookup: CDR1 SGDLS, CDR2 YYNGEE. The CDR3, as DNA: TGTGCCAGCAGCGTAGGGACAGGCACAGATACGCAGTATTTT. Its protein is CASSVGTGTDTQYF.

The chain is built from TRBV7-9 and TRBJ1-6; TRBD1 might be the D (6 bases). The V gene's germline CDR1 is SEHNR and CDR2 FQNEAQ (reference sequence). The V gene lost 5 bases and the J gene lost 7 bases, with 15 bases spanning the gap. The CDR3 covers 15 residues. The CDR3 loop reads CASSPQGYANSPLHF. CDR3 coding DNA: TGTGCCAGCAGCCCCCAGGGGTACGCGAATTCACCCCTCCACTTT.

This chain joins TRBV7-9 and TRBJ2-3; D might be TRBD1 (6 bases). Trimming shortened V by 5 bases and J by 3 bases, and 9 bases separated the two germline ends. The CDR3 is 13 residues long. CDR1 and CDR2 from the germline V gene are SEHNR and FQNEAQ (reference sequence). CDR3 sequence reads: CASSPGETDTQYF. The DNA of the CDR3 is TGTGCCAGCAGCCCAGGGGAAACAGATACGCAGTATTTT. The full variable domain, completed using reference TRBV7-9 and TRBJ2-3, is DTGVSQNPRHKITKRGQNVTFRCDPISEHNRLYWYRQTLGQGPEFLTYFQNEAQLEKSRLLSDRFSAERPKGSFSTLEIQRTEQGDSAMYLCASSPGETDTQYFGPGTRLTVL.